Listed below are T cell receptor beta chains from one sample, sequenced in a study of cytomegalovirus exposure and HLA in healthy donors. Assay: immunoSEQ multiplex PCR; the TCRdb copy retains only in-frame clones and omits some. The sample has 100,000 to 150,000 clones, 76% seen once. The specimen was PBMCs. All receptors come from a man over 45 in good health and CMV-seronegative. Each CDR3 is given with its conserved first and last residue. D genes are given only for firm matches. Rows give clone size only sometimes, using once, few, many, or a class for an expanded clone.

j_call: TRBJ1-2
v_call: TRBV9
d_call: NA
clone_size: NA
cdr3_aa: CASSVDGIGYTF
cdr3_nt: TGTGCCAGCAGCGTAGACGGGATTGGCTACACCTTC

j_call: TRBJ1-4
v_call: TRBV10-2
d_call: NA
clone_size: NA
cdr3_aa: CASSESTRRRLF
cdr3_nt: TGCGCCAGCAGTGAATCTACGCGGAGGCGGCTTTTT

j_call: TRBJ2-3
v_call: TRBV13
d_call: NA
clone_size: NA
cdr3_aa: CASGSGGWPTDTQYF
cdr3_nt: TGTGCCAGCGGCTCTGGCGGCTGGCCCACAGATACGCAGTATTTT

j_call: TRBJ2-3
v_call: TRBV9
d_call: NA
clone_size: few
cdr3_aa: CASSAGQQSLTDTQYF
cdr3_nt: TGTGCCAGCAGCGCCGGACAGCAGTCCCTCACAGATACGCAGTATTTT

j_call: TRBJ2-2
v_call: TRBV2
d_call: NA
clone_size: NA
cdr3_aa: CAREGGAQGDGELFF
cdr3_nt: TGTGCCAGAGAGGGGGGGGCACAGGGCGACGGGGAGCTGTTTTTT

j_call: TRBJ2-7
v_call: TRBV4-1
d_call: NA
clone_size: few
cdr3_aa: CASSQDPTLYYEQYF
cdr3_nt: TGCGCCAGCAGCCAAGACCCGACATTATACTACGAGCAGTACTTC

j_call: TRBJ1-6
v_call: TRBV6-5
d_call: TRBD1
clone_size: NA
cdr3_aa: CASSYSPRTGLTPLHF
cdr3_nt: TGTGCCAGCAGTTACTCTCCCCGGACAGGGTTAACACCCCTCCACTTT

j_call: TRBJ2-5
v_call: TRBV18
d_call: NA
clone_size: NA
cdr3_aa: CASSPRGPGQETQYF
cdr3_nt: TGTGCCAGCTCACCACGGGGGCCAGGCCAAGAGACCCAGTACTTC

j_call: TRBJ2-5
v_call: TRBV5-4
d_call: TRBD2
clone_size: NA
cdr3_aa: CASRPQRGGQETQYF
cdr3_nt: TGTGCCAGCAGACCCCAGCGGGGGGGACAAGAGACCCAGTACTTC

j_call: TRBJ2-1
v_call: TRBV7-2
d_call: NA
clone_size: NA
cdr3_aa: CASSLVAGSYNEQFF
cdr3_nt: TGTGCCAGCAGCTTAGTCGCAGGGTCCTACAATGAGCAGTTCTTC

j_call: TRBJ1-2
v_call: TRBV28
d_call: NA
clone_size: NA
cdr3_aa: CASSFPTRNYGYTF
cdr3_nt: TGTGCCAGCAGTTTCCCAACAAGAAACTATGGCTACACCTTC

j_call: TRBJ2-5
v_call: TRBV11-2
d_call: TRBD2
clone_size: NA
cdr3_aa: CASSLEAPSGGSYGTQYF
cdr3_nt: TGTGCCAGCAGCTTAGAGGCTCCTAGCGGGGGGAGTTACGGGACCCAGTACTTC

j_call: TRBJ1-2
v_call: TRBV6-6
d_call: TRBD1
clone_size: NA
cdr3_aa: CASSYSGQGLYGYTF
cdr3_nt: TGTGCCAGCAGTTACTCGGGACAGGGTCTTTATGGCTACACCTTC

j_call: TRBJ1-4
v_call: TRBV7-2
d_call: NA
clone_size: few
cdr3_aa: CASSLGGGGNEKLFF
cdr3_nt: TGTGCCAGCAGCTTAGGGGGCGGTGGGAATGAAAAACTGTTTTTT

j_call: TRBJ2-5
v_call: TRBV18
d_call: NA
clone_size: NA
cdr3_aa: CASSPGGGVGETQYF
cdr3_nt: TGTGCCAGCTCACCCGGCGGCGGAGTCGGAGAGACCCAGTACTTC

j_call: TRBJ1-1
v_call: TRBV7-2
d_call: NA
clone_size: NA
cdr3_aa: CASSLSGMNTEAFF
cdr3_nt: TGTGCCAGCAGCTTGTCAGGGATGAACACTGAAGCTTTCTTT

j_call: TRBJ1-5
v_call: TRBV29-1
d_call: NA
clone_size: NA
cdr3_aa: CSFDQPQHF
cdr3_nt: TGCAGCTTCGATCAGCCCCAGCATTTT

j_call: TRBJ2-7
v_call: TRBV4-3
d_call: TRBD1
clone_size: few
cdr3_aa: CASSQGTGVDEQYF
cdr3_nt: TGCGCCAGCAGCCAGGGGACAGGGGTAGACGAGCAGTACTTC

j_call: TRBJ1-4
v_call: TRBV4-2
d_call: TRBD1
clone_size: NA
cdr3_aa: CASSPRPGLGTGGNEKLFF
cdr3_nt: TGTGCCAGCAGCCCAAGACCGGGTCTCGGGACAGGGGGCAACGAAAAACTGTTTTTT

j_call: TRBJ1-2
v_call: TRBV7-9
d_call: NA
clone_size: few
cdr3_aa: CSSSATGPYGYTF
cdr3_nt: TGTTCCAGCAGCGCTACAGGTCCATATGGCTACACCTTC

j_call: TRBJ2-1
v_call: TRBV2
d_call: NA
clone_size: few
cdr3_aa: CASSDGWEQFF
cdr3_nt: TGTGCCAGCAGTGACGGTTGGGAGCAGTTCTTC

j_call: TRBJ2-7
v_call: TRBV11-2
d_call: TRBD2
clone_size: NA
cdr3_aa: CASSLESGGSLYGQYF
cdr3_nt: TGTGCCAGCAGCTTAGAGAGCGGGGGCTCTCTCTACGGGCAGTACTTC

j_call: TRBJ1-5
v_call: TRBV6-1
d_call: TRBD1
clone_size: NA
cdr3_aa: CASRKRTGDQPQHF
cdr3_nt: TGTGCCAGCAGGAAAAGGACAGGGGATCAGCCCCAGCATTTT

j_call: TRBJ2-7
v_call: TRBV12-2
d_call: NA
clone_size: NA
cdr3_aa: CASRTEGRRGASYEQYF
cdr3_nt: TGTGCAAGTCGCACCGAGGGGAGGCGGGGGGCCTCCTACGAGCAGTACTTC

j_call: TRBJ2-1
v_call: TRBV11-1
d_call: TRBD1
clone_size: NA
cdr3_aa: CASSSEGAWGNEQFF
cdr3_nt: TGTGCCAGCAGCTCCGAGGGGGCCTGGGGCAATGAGCAGTTCTTC

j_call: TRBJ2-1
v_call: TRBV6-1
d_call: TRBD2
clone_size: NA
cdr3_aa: CASSEAAFGGGTGEQFF
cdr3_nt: TGTGCCAGCAGTGAAGCCGCGTTTGGCGGGGGAACAGGTGAGCAGTTCTTC

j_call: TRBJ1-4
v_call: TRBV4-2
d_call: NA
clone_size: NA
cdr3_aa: CASSQGGQRGEKLFF
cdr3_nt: TGTGCCAGCAGCCAAGGGGGACAAAGGGGTGAAAAACTGTTTTTT

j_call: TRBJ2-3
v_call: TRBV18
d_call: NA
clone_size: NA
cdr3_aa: CASSPPRAVIRVTDTQYF
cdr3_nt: TGTGCCAGCTCACCACCTCGGGCTGTCATCAGGGTCACAGATACGCAGTATTTT

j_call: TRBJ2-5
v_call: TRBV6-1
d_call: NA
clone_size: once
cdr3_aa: CASSESGVKTQYF
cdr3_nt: TGTGCCAGCAGTGAGTCGGGGGTAAAGACCCAGTACTTC

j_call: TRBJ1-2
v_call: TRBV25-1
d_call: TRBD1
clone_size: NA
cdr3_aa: CASSAMGDRDYGYTF
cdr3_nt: TGTGCCAGCAGTGCCATGGGGGACAGGGACTATGGCTACACCTTC

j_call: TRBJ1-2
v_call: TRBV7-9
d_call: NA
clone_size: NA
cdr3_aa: CASSETGSPNYGYTF
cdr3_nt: TGTGCCAGCAGCGAAACAGGGTCTCCTAACTATGGCTACACCTTC

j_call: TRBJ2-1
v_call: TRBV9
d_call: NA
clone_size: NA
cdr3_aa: CASSTTGTPRVSEQFF
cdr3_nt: TGTGCCAGCAGCACAACCGGGACACCGAGAGTTAGTGAGCAGTTCTTC

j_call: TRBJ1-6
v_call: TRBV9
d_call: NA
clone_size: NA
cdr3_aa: CASSGEGISPLHF
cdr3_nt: TGTGCCAGCAGCGGGGAGGGGATTTCACCCCTCCACTTT

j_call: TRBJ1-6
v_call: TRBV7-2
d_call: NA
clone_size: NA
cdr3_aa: CASSLVATSFASPLHF
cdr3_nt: TGTGCCAGCAGCTTAGTTGCGACAAGTTTTGCCTCACCCCTCCACTTT

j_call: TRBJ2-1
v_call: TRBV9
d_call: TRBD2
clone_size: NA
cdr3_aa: CASSEHRGGINEQFF
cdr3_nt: TGTGCCAGCAGCGAACATCGGGGGGGTATCAATGAGCAGTTCTTC

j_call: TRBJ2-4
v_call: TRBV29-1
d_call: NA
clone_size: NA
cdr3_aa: CSVDTRQGTDIQYF
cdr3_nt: TGCAGCGTTGATACGCGGCAGGGGACGGACATTCAGTACTTC

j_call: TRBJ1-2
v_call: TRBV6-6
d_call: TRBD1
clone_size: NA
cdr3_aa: CASSYSRQGNGYTF
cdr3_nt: TGTGCCAGCAGTTACTCGAGACAGGGGAATGGCTACACCTTC

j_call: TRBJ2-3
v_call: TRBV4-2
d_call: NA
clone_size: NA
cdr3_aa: CASSQLGGGTDTQYF
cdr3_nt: TGTGCCAGCAGCCAACTGGGGGGAGGTACAGATACGCAGTATTTT

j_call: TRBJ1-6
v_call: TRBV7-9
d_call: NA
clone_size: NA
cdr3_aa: CASRRGSSSSSYNSPLHF
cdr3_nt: TGTGCCAGCCGCAGGGGTTCCTCTTCTAGTTCCTATAATTCACCCCTCCACTTT

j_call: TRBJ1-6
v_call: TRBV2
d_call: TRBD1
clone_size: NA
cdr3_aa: CASRDPEGAISYNSPLHF
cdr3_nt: TGTGCCAGCAGAGACCCCGAGGGGGCCATCTCCTATAATTCACCCCTCCACTTT

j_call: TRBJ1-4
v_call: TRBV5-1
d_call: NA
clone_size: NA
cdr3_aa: CASSFGGGLEKLFF
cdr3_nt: TGCGCCAGCAGCTTTGGGGGAGGGCTTGAAAAACTGTTTTTT

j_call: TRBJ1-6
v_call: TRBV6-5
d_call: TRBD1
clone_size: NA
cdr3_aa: CASSPGTDYNSPLHF
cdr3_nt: TGTGCCAGCAGCCCCGGGACAGACTATAATTCACCCCTCCACTTT

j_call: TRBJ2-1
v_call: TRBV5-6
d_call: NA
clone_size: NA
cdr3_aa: CASSLVQIYNEQFF
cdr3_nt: TGTGCCAGCAGCTTGGTCCAAATCTACAATGAGCAGTTCTTC

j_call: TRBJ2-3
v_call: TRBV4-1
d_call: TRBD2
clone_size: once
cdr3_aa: CASSQEGVAGLGDTQYF
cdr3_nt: TGCGCCAGCAGCCAAGAAGGGGTAGCGGGTCTAGGAGATACGCAGTATTTT

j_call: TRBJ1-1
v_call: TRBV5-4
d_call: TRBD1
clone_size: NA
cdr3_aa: CASSLDRGEELEAFF
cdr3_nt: TGTGCCAGCAGCTTGGACAGGGGAGAAGAACTTGAAGCTTTCTTT

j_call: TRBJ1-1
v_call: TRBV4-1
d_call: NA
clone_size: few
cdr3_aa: CASSQAFRGEFPEAFF
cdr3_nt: TGCGCCAGCAGCCAAGCTTTTAGGGGCGAGTTCCCTGAAGCTTTCTTT

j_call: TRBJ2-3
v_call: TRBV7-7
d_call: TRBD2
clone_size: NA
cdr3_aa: CASSLVPSGGTDTQYF
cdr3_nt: TGTGCCAGCAGCTTAGTGCCTAGCGGGGGCACAGATACGCAGTATTTT

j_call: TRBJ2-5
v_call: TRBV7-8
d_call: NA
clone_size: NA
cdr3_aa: CASSPDYFLGVGETQYF
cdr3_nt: TGTGCCAGCAGCCCTGACTATTTCCTGGGAGTAGGAGAGACCCAGTACTTC

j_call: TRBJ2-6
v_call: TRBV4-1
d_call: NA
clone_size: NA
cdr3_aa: CASSQVAGATGANVLTF
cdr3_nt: TGCGCCAGCAGCCAAGTGGCAGGTGCAACTGGGGCCAACGTCCTGACTTTC

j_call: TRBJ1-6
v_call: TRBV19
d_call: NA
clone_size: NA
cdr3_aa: CASSFLRGDSPLHF
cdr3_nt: TGTGCCAGTAGTTTCCTCAGGGGTGATTCACCCCTCCACTTT

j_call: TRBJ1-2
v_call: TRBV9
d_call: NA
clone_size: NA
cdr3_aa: CASSVGTVPNYGYTF
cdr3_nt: TGTGCCAGCAGCGTAGGGACAGTTCCTAACTATGGCTACACCTTC

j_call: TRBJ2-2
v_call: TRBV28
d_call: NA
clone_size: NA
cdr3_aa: CASSFGLGTNTGELFF
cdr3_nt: TGTGCCAGCAGTTTTGGACTTGGAACCAACACCGGGGAGCTGTTTTTT

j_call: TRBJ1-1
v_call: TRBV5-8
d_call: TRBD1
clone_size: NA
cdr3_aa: CASSPLGQGDTEAFF
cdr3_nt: TGTGCCAGCAGCCCCCTCGGACAGGGTGACACTGAAGCTTTCTTT

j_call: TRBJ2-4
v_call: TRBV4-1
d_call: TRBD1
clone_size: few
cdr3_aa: CASSQDDRVGKNIQYF
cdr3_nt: TGCGCCAGCAGCCAAGATGACAGGGTCGGCAAAAACATTCAGTACTTC

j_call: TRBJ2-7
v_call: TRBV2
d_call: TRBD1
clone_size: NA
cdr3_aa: CASSGTGGVYEQYF
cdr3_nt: TGTGCCAGCAGTGGGACAGGGGGCGTCTACGAGCAGTACTTC